One sample yielded the 20 T cell receptor beta chains listed below, sequenced in a study of tumor-infiltrating lymphocytes in primary liver carcinoma. Unsorted bulk tissue of roughly 19-30 mg yielded co-extracted RNA and DNA. The template, approximately 500 ng total RNA, yielded TCR beta cDNA made with a constant-region primer. Researchers made the TCR beta libraries by running three nested multiplex PCR rounds with slightly modified ARM-PCR. TRBV1-TRBV30 forward primers paired with a C-beta reverse primer drove the first two PCR rounds, around 10 cycles each. TCRdb re-analysed the multiplex PCR reads in MiXCR, keeping a single row per CDR3 protein. Found here are more than 85,000 distinct CDR3 sequences, approximately 78% of them singletons; the top ten hold approximately 20%. Sequenced: liver tumor tissue from sampling region 3. Subset: tumor region T3, left-lateral pole. These receptors were obtained from a man aged 35 to 55 with primary liver carcinoma and hepatitis B virus infection.

A word on this clonotype: This likely comes from a read error, as the CDR3 has no conserved phenylalanine or tryptophan at its end. The V call is TRBV11-2, the J call TRBJ2-6, with 8 bases identical to TRBD1. With V trimmed by 5 bases and J by 4 bases, 22 bases remained unmatched. The CDR3 loop spans 21 amino acids. In germline, CDR1 is SGHAT, CDR2 FQNNGV. CDR3 loop: CASSMGGDRGISPSGANVLTL. The CDR3 DNA follows: TGTGCCAGCAGCATGGGGGGAGACAGGGGCATTTCCCCCTCCGGGGCCAACGTCCTGACTTTA.

A word on this clonotype: The missing conserved phenylalanine or tryptophan at the end of this CDR3 makes a read error likely. V gene TRBV11-2 combines with J gene TRBJ2-7; the match to TRBD2 covers 11 bases. This CDR3 has 20 residues. The V and J ends lost 3 bases and 1 base, in that order; junction bases with no gene match: 17. CDR1 SGHAT and CDR2 FQNNGV come from the germline V gene. Here the CDR3 reads CASSLRERRTSGLSSYEQYL. The CDR3 bases are TGTGCCAGCAGCTTGAGGGAGAGGAGGACTAGCGGGCTCAGTTCCTACGAGCAGTACTTA.

As concerns this clonotype: Compared with germline, one end of the junction differs, possibly owing to a read error. CDR3 DNA sequence: TGCACTGTTGTCTGGGCCCAGAGCGGTGAGCACTTCTTC. Amino acids: CTVVWAQSGEHFF. This chain joins TRBV29-1 and TRBJ2-1; D may be TRBD2 (5 bases). Germline loops: CDR1 SQVTM, CDR2 ANQGSEA. The CDR3 loop spans 13 amino acids.

This rearrangement joins TRBV4-1 to TRBJ1-3; tentatively, D is TRBD1 (6 bases). This CDR3 spans 17 amino acids. The germline gives CDR1 MGHRA, CDR2 YSYEKL. The CDR3 bases are TGCGCATGCAGCCTCACACATGTTACAGGGTCGGGAAACACCATATATTTT. Translation: CACSLTHVTGSGNTIYF.

In the case of this clonotype: This clone may be a read error of a much larger clone one base away. The chain combines TRBV7-6 with TRBJ2-1; D uncertain. Germline CDR1 and CDR2: SGHVS and FNYEAQ. The CDR3 extends over 12 amino acids. CDR3 protein: CVSSSYSHEQFF. The DNA for the CDR3 is TGTGTCAGCAGCTCATACAGTCATGAGCAGTTCTTC.

About this clonotype: One end of the junction varies from germline; a read error may be responsible. The chain combines TRBV30 with TRBJ2-7; 8 nucleotides line up with TRBD2. The CDR3 sequence is 16 residues long. Per germline, CDR1 GTSNPN and CDR2 SVGIG (reference sequence). The CDR3 spells CAWSLPGLAGRYEHYF. The DNA of the CDR3 is TGTGCCTGGAGTCTTCCAGGATTAGCGGGAAGATACGAGCATTACTTC. Complete variable domain (other parts from reference TRBV30 and TRBJ2-7): SQTIHQWPATLVQPVGSPLSLECTVEGTSNPNLYWYRQAAGRGLQLLFYSVGIGQISSEVPQNLSASRPQDRQFILSSKKLLLSDSGFYLCAWSLPGLAGRYEHYFGPGTRLTVT.

Concerning this clonotype: A read error is possible here, since a much larger clone lies one base away. The rearrangement links TRBV5-1 to TRBJ1-1, with 8 bases lining up with TRBD1. CDR3 length: 14 residues. Germline values: CDR1 SGHRS, CDR2 YFSETQ. CDR3 residues: CDSSLARGRTEAFF. The CDR3 nucleotides are TGCGACAGCAGCTTGGCCAGGGGGCGGACTGAAGCTTTCTTT.

With regard to this clonotype: As the CDR3 is not closed by the conserved phenylalanine or tryptophan, this likely results from a read error. Written as DNA, the CDR3 is TGCAGCGTACGGACTATCGGGAGTTGGAAAGATGCGCAGTATTGT. Translated: CSVRTIGSWKDAQYC. The V gene is TRBV29-1, the J gene TRBJ2-3, with D tentatively TRBD2 (6 bases). The CDR3 is 15 amino acids. CDR1 SQVTM and CDR2 ANQGSEA come from the germline V gene.

Of note for this clonotype: The junction and the germline gene differ at one end; a read error may be behind it. V and J are TRBV4-2 and TRBJ2-3; a weak D match, TRBD2 (6 bases). CDR3 size: 15 residues. In germline, CDR1 is LGHNA, CDR2 YNFKEQ. The chain's CDR3 is CVSASGLPSTDTQYF. In DNA form, the CDR3 reads TGTGTCAGCGCGAGCGGGCTCCCCAGCACAGATACGCAATATTTT.

Comments on this clonotype: Germline is not matched at one junction end, which may reflect a read error. The gene calls are TRBV5-4 and TRBJ2-7; maybe TRBD2 (6 bases). CDR1 is SGHNT and CDR2 is YYREEE in the germline V gene (reference sequence). This CDR3 region has 14 residues. The CDR3 here is CAGSLRDLPYEQYF. The CDR3 bases are TGTGCCGGCAGCTTGCGGGACTTACCCTACGAGCAATACTTC.

This chain joins TRBV10-3 and TRBJ2-2; tentative D call: TRBD1 (6 bases). The V end was cut by 3 bases, the J end by 1 base, with 18 bases between. Germline-derived CDR1 and CDR2 are ENHRY and SYGVKD. The CDR3 is made up of 18 amino acids. Written as DNA, the CDR3 is TGTGCCATCAGTGATGGAGTTGTGTTGACAGGGAACACCGGGGAGCTGTTTTTT. Its protein is CAISDGVVLTGNTGELFF.

As concerns this clonotype: A read error may account for a junction end that differs from germline. The V call is TRBV29-1, the J call TRBJ1-1; D possibly corresponds to TRBD1 (5 bases). This CDR3 is built from 15 residues. The germline gives CDR1 SQVTM, CDR2 ANQGSEA. The DNA of the CDR3 is TGCGGCGTGGGGGGGGAATGGGGGATGAACACTGAAGCTTTCTTT. This codes for CGVGGEWGMNTEAFF.

This clonotype was seen only once. The CDR3 does not close with the conserved phenylalanine or tryptophan, likely indicating a read error. The chain carries TRBV6-2 or TRBV6-3 and TRBJ2-3; D is tentatively TRBD1 or TRBD2 (5 bases each). Trimming cost V 8 bases and J 5 bases, with 14 bases left between them. There are 13 residues in the CDR3. Germline CDR1 reads MNHEY; CDR2 reads SVGEGT. CDR3 bases: TGTGCCAGCCTCGACACGGGGCAAGATACGCAGTATTTG. This translates into CASLDTGQDTQYL.

Regarding this clonotype: The junction does not match germline at one end; this may be a read error. V and J are TRBV6-5 and TRBJ2-1; D may be TRBD2 (5 bases). CDR3 length equals 15 residues. The germline gives CDR1 MNHEY, CDR2 SVGAGI. The CDR3 sequence is CVSSYEGAAYNEQFF. The CDR3 DNA reads as TGTGTCAGCAGTTACGAGGGAGCAGCATACAATGAGCAGTTCTTC.

Note on this clonotype: At one of its ends the junction is not consistent with the germline gene, which may arise from a read error. V usage is TRBV12-3 or TRBV12-4 and J usage is TRBJ2-5; 8 bases map to TRBD2. The CDR3 runs to 13 residues. The CDR3 region is CASSLAGIETQNF. CDR3 sequence (DNA): TGTGCCAGTAGTTTAGCGGGGATAGAGACCCAGAACTTC.

Worth noting for this clonotype: Sequence at one end of the junction differs from germline and may be a read error. The chain links TRBV4-2 to TRBJ2-7, with unresolved D. The CDR3 runs 15 residues. CDR1 is LGHNA, CDR2 YNFKEQ, per germline. The CDR3 nucleotides are TGTGCCAACAGCCAAGCATGGTGCGGATCCTACGAGCAGTACTTT. Translating it yields CANSQAWCGSYEQYF.

This clonotype was seen just once. Because it lacks the conserved phenylalanine or tryptophan at the end, this CDR3 is likely a read error. The chain uses TRBV11-1 and TRBJ2-1, with D perhaps being TRBD1 or TRBD2 (5 bases each). The CDR3 runs to 15 residues. Germline V gene lookup returns CDR1 SGHAT and CDR2 FQDESV (reference sequence). The CDR3 protein is CAGSFQGPLDNEQFI. The CDR3 DNA reads as TGTGCCGGCAGCTTCCAGGGACCGCTGGACAATGAGCAGTTCATA.

This clonotype was observed many times. This chain links TRBV29-1 with TRBJ2-5; D could derive from TRBD1 or TRBD2 (5 bases each). Germline V gene sequence: CDR1 SQVTM, CDR2 ANQGSEA. The CDR3 is 12 amino acids. V lost 7 bases to trimming and J lost 1 base, with 10 bases between them. The CDR3 nucleotides read TGCAGCGCGTCCGGGGCCCAAGAGACCCAGTACTTC. Translated, it gives CSASGAQETQYF.

Comments on this clonotype: Mismatch with germline at one junction end may stem from a read error. The chain joins TRBV29-1 to TRBJ2-2; D assignment may be TRBD1 or TRBD2 (5 bases each). CDR1 is SQVTM, CDR2 ANQGSEA, per germline. The CDR3 is made up of 15 amino acids. CDR3 residues: CSLGLGWGMTRELFF. CDR3 in DNA: TGCAGCCTTGGTTTAGGGTGGGGGATGACCAGGGAACTGTTTTTT.

This clonotype was seen only once. A much larger clone differs from this one at a single base, so this may be a read error. This chain joins TRBV28 and TRBJ2-6; a possible D gene is TRBD1 (5 bases). CDR3 length equals 15 residues. Germline V gene sequence: CDR1 MDHEN, CDR2 SYDVKM. The CDR3 bases are TGTGCCTGCAGGACCCAGGGATCCGGGGCCAACGTCCTGACTTTC. It codes for CACRTQGSGANVLTF.